Given below is one T cell receptor beta chain in context. As yet, its antigen is unknown. The data were obtained in a study of siplizumab effects on memory and regulatory T cells. Study-level points and caveats: For siplizumab cultures, the suppressive function of their proliferating Tregs was not confirmed.

Profiling relied on immunoSEQ multiplex PCR, and the TCRdb table lists in-frame clones only, not all of them. The sample holds about 100,000 clones, approximately 94% seen once. V shed 1 base and J shed 7 bases, with 10 bases lying between them. The germline V gene has CDR1 SEHNR and CDR2 FQNEAQ (reference sequence). The CDR3 length is 13 residues. The TCR originated in a human donor in good health. J is TRBJ1-1 and V is TRBV7-9; the D gene is possibly TRBD1 (6 bases). Material: non-Treg CD4+ T cells sorted from blood. The CDR3 nucleotides are TGTGCCAGCAGCTTAGGGGCAGGGGTTGAAGCTTTCTTT. It yields the protein CASSLGAGVEAFF.